This TCR beta chain was sequenced in a study of blood T cell repertoires in COVID-19. Background on the study: Acute and convalescent COVID-19 specimens originated in the United States, Italy and Spain. PBMCs, B-cell-depleted T cells, or T cells were the source of the cDNA or gDNA that made up the material.

Germline CDR1 reads MGHRA; CDR2 reads YSYEKL. Trimming removed 3 bases at V and 3 bases at J, with 18 bases between. The CDR3 is 17 amino acids. Per the original methods: Estimation of nucleated cell counts was performed using reference gene primer amplification. Profiling relied on immunoSEQ multiplex PCR, and the TCRdb table lists in-frame clones only, not all of them. That table gives V, J and clone size, and the DNA gave D and trimming. The data hold hundreds of thousands of clones, with around 78% observed a single time. A single count supports this clone. This TCR was recovered from a woman between 65 and 79 years old with active or convalescent COVID-19. Sequences were obtained from peripheral blood. The chain uses TRBV4-1 and TRBJ1-3; maybe TRBD1 (5 bases). The chain's CDR3 is CASSQTWQGGFGNTIYF. The CDR3 bases are TGCGCCAGCAGCCAGACTTGGCAGGGAGGGTTTGGAAACACCATATATTTT.